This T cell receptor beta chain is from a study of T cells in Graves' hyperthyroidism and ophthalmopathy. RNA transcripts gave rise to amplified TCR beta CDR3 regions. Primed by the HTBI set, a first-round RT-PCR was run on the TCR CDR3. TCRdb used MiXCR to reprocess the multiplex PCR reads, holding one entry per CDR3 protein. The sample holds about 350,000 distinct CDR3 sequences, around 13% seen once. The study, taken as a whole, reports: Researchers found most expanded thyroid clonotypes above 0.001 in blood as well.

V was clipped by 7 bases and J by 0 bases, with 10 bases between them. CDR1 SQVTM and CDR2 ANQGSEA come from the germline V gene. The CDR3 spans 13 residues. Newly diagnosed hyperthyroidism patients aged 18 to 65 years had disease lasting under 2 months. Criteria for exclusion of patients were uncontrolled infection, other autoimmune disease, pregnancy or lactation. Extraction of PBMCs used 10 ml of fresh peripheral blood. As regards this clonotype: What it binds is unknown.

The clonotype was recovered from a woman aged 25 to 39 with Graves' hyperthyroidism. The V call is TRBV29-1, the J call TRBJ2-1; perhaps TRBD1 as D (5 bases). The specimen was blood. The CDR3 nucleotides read TGCAGCGCCCAGCAGGGCTCCTACAATGAGCAGTTCTTC. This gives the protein CSAQQGSYNEQFF.